This TCR beta chain was captured in a study of blood T cell repertoires in COVID-19. Study-wide context: The United States, Italy and Spain supplied acute and convalescent COVID-19 samples. Nucleic acid was either cDNA or gDNA, and it came from T cells, B-cell-depleted T cells, or PBMCs.

Per the study methods: Amplification of reference gene primers was used by the study to estimate nucleated cell counts. The data were produced by immunoSEQ multiplex PCR, yet TCRdb's version contains in-frame clones alone and is incomplete. From that table come the V and J calls and clone size; the DNA was used to work out D and trimming. The data hold some 210,000 clones, with approximately 84% observed a single time. The CDR3 is made up of 16 amino acids. The junction had 12 bases not matched to a gene; V was cut back by 3 bases and J by 4 bases. The germline V gene has CDR1 DFQATT and CDR2 SNEGSKA (reference sequence).

Sequences were obtained from peripheral blood. The sequence was obtained from a woman between 50 and 59 years old with active or convalescent COVID-19. The chain has TRBV20-1 and TRBJ1-5; 7 bases are shared with TRBD1. The CDR3 DNA follows: TGCAGTGCTAGTTGGCTCGGTGGACAGGCGAATCAGCCCCAGCATTTT. It specifies CSASWLGGQANQPQHF.